This is a list of T cell receptor beta chains from one sample in a study of regulatory T cells in long-lasting Graves disease. TCRdb analysed the multiplex PCR reads with MiXCR anew, one entry per CDR3 protein. The sample consists of 550,000 to 600,000 distinct CDR3 sequences, about 16% of them appearing once. This sample also belongs to another study, concerning T cells in Graves' hyperthyroidism and ophthalmopathy.

This specimen was peripheral blood mononuclear cells (PBMCs), taken at new diagnosis, from a patient treated with antithyroid drugs. The receptors stem from a man aged 18 to 29 with Graves disease. Both conserved end residues are part of each CDR3. Each record gives: D gene, clone size, V gene, J gene, CDR3 DNA, CDR3 protein. D genes are given only for firm matches. For some rows the clone size is stated as once, few or many, or as a class when expanded; others skip it.

>TRBD2|many|TRBV29-1|TRBJ2-7
TGCAGCGTTAGGCTAGCGGGAGTGAGGTACGAGCAGTACTTC
CSVRLAGVRYEQYF
>.|.|TRBV28|TRBJ2-1
TGTGCCAGCAGTCTCCGACAGGCCGAGCAGTTCTTC
CASSLRQAEQFF
>.|many|TRBV12-3/TRBV12-4|TRBJ1-2
TGTGCCACCAGCTCGGGTTATGGCTACACCTTC
CATSSGYGYTF
>.|many|TRBV20-1|TRBJ1-1
TGCAGTGCTAGAGATCAAAGGACACCGAACACTGAAGCTTTCTTT
CSARDQRTPNTEAFF
>.|few|TRBV29-1|TRBJ1-5
TGCGGGAATCAGGGGATGGATCAGCCCCAGCATTTT
CGNQGMDQPQHF
>.|few|TRBV10-3|TRBJ1-4
TGTGCCAGCCAGGGCTCTCAGCGCGAAAAACTGTTTTTT
CASQGSQREKLFF
>.|few|TRBV12-5|TRBJ2-1
TGTGCTAGTGGTTTGGTAGCTCAGCCCGTGAGCTCCTACAATGAGCAGTTCTTC
CASGLVAQPVSSYNEQFF
>TRBD1|.|TRBV28|TRBJ1-2
TGTGCCAGCAGCGTAGGGACAGGGCTGAACTATGGCTACACCTTC
CASSVGTGLNYGYTF
>.|.|TRBV20-1|TRBJ1-4
TGCAGTGCTAGAGAACACTTCGCAACTAATGAAAAACTGTTTTTT
CSAREHFATNEKLFF
>TRBD2|few|TRBV6-1|TRBJ2-3
TGTGCCAGCAGTGGTTCGCGGGGGGGCACAGATACGCAGTATTTT
CASSGSRGGTDTQYF
>.|.|TRBV6-1|TRBJ2-1
TGTGCCAGCAGCGAGGACAGTCCCTACAATGAGCAGTTCTTC
CASSEDSPYNEQFF
>TRBD1|few|TRBV19|TRBJ2-3
TGTGCCAGTAGTTCACCGGGACAGGGGGATACGCAGTATTTT
CASSSPGQGDTQYF
>TRBD2|.|TRBV6-1|TRBJ2-1
TGTGCCAGCACCCGGGGCGGGGGACCATACAATGAGCAGTTCTTC
CASTRGGGPYNEQFF
>TRBD1|few|TRBV29-1|TRBJ2-7
TGCAGCGTTGAAGACCGCGACAGGGGGTACGAGCAGTACTTC
CSVEDRDRGYEQYF
>TRBD2|many|TRBV20-1|TRBJ2-7
TGCAGTGCCCAAATCAGCGGGGGGAGCTCCTACGAGCAGTACTTC
CSAQISGGSSYEQYF
>.|few|TRBV5-1|TRBJ2-7
TGCGCCAGCAGCTTGGAAACGGGGGCATACTACGAGCAGTACTTC
CASSLETGAYYEQYF
>TRBD1|many|TRBV12-3/TRBV12-4|TRBJ1-2
TGTGCCAGCCGGGGACAGGGGTTGGTTTCAAGCTATGGCTACACCTTC
CASRGQGLVSSYGYTF
>TRBD1|many|TRBV5-1|TRBJ2-7
TGTGCCAGCAGTCGAGACAGGGAATACGAGCAGTACTTC
CASSRDREYEQYF
>.|many|TRBV6-6|TRBJ2-7
TGTGCCAGCAGTTACTCGGGGATCTACTACGAGCAGTACTTC
CASSYSGIYYEQYF
>TRBD2|few|TRBV25-1|TRBJ2-1
TGTGCCAGCAGTTCCCTTAGCGGGAATTCCTACAATGAGCAGTTCTTC
CASSSLSGNSYNEQFF
>.|many|TRBV6-2/TRBV6-3|TRBJ2-7
TGTGCCAGCTGGGGTGAGGAGGGCCGATCCTACGAGCAGTACTTC
CASWGEEGRSYEQYF
>.|.|TRBV7-9|TRBJ2-1
TGTGCCAGCAGCTTAGCGGCTGCCATTAACAATGAGCAGTTCTTC
CASSLAAAINNEQFF
>.|.|TRBV5-5|TRBJ2-1
TGTGCCAGCAGCCCCCGATGGACGGGGAGCTCCTACAATGAGCAGTTCTTC
CASSPRWTGSSYNEQFF
>.|.|TRBV7-3|TRBJ1-2
TGTGCCAGCAGCTTGGGGCCAGGTGACGGCTACACCTTC
CASSLGPGDGYTF
>TRBD1|many|TRBV28|TRBJ2-2
TGTGCCAGCAGTACACAGGGGGCGAACACCGGGGAGCTGTTTTTT
CASSTQGANTGELFF